This T cell receptor (beta chain) was recorded in a study of blood T cells in healthy people across ages. Next came a second PCR, run for roughly 6 to 11 cycles, which used a sample-barcoded 5' primer along with a J-beta primer mix. One entry per CDR3 protein results from TCRdb running MiXCR on the 5' RACE reads. Of about 1,000,000 distinct CDR3 sequences detected, 45% appear once; the ten largest clones hold approximately 17%. A word on this clonotype: The antigen remains undetermined.

The germline gives CDR1 MGHRA, CDR2 YSYEKL. The CDR3 is 14 amino acids. Total RNA, at least 6 micrograms per sample, was extracted from PBMCs. Points from the study as a whole: Not knowing donor CMV status may have confounded expanded clonotype changes. As naive T cell percentage varied, TCR beta diversity correlated strongly with it.

The receptor was derived from a woman aged 60-70 years in good health. J is TRBJ2-4 and V is TRBV4-1, with D maybe TRBD1 (5 bases). The J call may be in error: the DNA end matches TRBJ2-7 better. The material sequenced was blood. Written as DNA, the CDR3 is TGCGCCAGCAGCCGGGGCGGTGCCACCTACGAGCAGTACTTC. It yields the protein CASSRGGATYEQYF.